These 23 T cell receptor beta chains originate from one sample sequenced in a study of T cell responses to AZD1222 COVID-19 vaccine. Clones were sequenced by immunoSEQ multiplex PCR, and TCRdb holds only the in-frame ones, with some missing. The repertoire holds about 130,000 clones, with 85% to 90% as singletons. This specimen consisted of peripheral blood, obtained on day 0 of AZD1222 vaccination. The receptors were sampled from an adult in good health.

The chain recombines TRBV19 with TRBJ1-4, with D possibly TRBD1 on 5 matching bases. The CDR3 has 15 residues. The germline V gene encodes CDR1 LNHDA and CDR2 SQIVND (reference sequence). The germline V and J ends were trimmed by 5 bases and 7 bases, with 17 bases remaining between them. In DNA, the CDR3 is TGTGCCAGTAGTCCCGGGACGCGCGATGTTGAAAAACTGTTTTTT. Amino acid sequence: CASSPGTRDVEKLFF. The whole variable domain, remainder taken from reference TRBV19 and TRBJ1-4, is DGGITQSPKYLFRKEGQNVTLSCEQNLNHDAMYWYRQDPGQGLRLIYYSQIVNDFQKGDIAEGYSVSREKKESFPLTVTSAQKNPTAFYLCASSPGTRDVEKLFFGSGTQLSVL.

V and J are TRBV28 and TRBJ1-1; D not certain. Germline CDR1 is MDHEN and CDR2 is SYDVKM. V was trimmed by 2 bases and J by 0 bases, leaving 7 bases between them. CDR3 size: 14 residues. The CDR3 DNA sequence: TGTGCCAGCAGTTTAAATGGGCTGAACACTGAAGCTTTCTTT. This translates into CASSLNGLNTEAFF. The variable domain in full, completed from reference TRBV28 and TRBJ1-1, reads DVKVTQSSRYLVKRTGEKVFLECVQDMDHENMFWYRQDPGLGLRLIYFSYDVKMKEKGDIPEGYSVSREKKERFSLILESASTNQTSMYLCASSLNGLNTEAFFGQGTRLTVV.

In its sample, this clone was seen a few times. The rearrangement joins TRBV10-3 to TRBJ1-5; 7 nucleotides line up with TRBD1. Germline V gene lookup returns CDR1 ENHRY and CDR2 SYGVKD. Trimming at V came to 6 bases and at J to 5 bases, leaving 4 bases not matched to a gene. The CDR3 runs 13 residues. The CDR3 loop reads CAISTQGDQPQHF. For the CDR3, the DNA is TGTGCCATCAGCACTCAGGGGGATCAGCCCCAGCATTTT.

CDR3 nucleotide sequence: TGTGCCAGCAGCCCCCAGGGCTATGGCTACACCTTC. This sequence encodes CASSPQGYGYTF. The chain carries TRBV11-2 and TRBJ1-2; possible D gene TRBD1, 5 bases. The germline V gene encodes CDR1 SGHAT and CDR2 FQNNGV. V was cut by 5 bases and J by 4 bases, with 8 bases left in between. The CDR3 spans 12 residues.

The chain carries TRBV4-3 and TRBJ2-5; 7 bases fit TRBD1. Trimming cost V 3 bases and J 1 base; bases outside gene matches: 8. Germline V gene lookup returns CDR1 LGHNA and CDR2 YSLEER. The CDR3 length is 16 residues. CDR3 coding DNA: TGCGCCAGCAGCCATAGGGCAGGGGGTCTCCAAGAGACCCAGTACTTC. It translates to CASSHRAGGLQETQYF.

This sequence joins TRBV10-3 and TRBJ1-5, with a weak D call TRBD1 (5 bases). Germline loops: CDR1 ENHRY, CDR2 SYGVKD. V lost 2 bases, J lost 3 bases, and 11 bases lay in between. CDR3 size: 15 residues. CDR3 region: CAISEAGGHNQPQHF. CDR3 bases: TGTGCCATCAGTGAGGCGGGCGGACACAATCAGCCCCAGCATTTT.

The chain links TRBV9 to TRBJ2-3; the D is unclear. CDR3 length equals 13 residues. V lost 2 bases and J lost 6, with 10 bases in between. Germline CDR1 reads SGDLS; CDR2 reads YYNGEE. In nucleotides, the CDR3 is TGTGCCAGCAGCGTGACTCTGTGGGATACGCAGTATTTT. It yields the protein CASSVTLWDTQYF.

The rearrangement uses TRBV9 and TRBJ1-1; D perhaps matches TRBD1 (5 bases). This CDR3 is built from 16 residues. V lost 4 bases to trimming and J lost 2 bases, with 18 bases between them. The germline gives CDR1 SGDLS, CDR2 YYNGEE. This CDR3 reads CASSPHAGGFNTEAFF. The CDR3 DNA sequence: TGTGCCAGCAGCCCACATGCGGGGGGGTTTAACACTGAAGCTTTCTTT.

The chain uses TRBV12-3 or TRBV12-4 and TRBJ2-3; D may be TRBD2 (5 bases). This CDR3 contains 13 residues. V gave up 7 bases and J gave up 4 bases, with 12 bases separating them. CDR3 protein: CASTRGAADTQYF. The CDR3 DNA follows: TGTGCCAGCACACGGGGAGCCGCAGATACGCAGTATTTT.

This clone was counted once. J is TRBJ1-2 and V is TRBV28; D is undetermined. Trimming removed 8 bases at V and 0 bases at J, with 10 bases between. Germline assignment: CDR1 MDHEN and CDR2 SYDVKM. The CDR3 sequence is 13 residues long. This CDR3 is CASSGGANYGYTF. CDR3 DNA sequence: TGTGCCAGCTCTGGAGGAGCTAACTATGGCTACACCTTC.

The rearrangement links TRBV28 to TRBJ2-1; 8 nucleotides agree with TRBD1. The trim removed 6 bases at V and 5 bases at J, leaving 6 bases unmatched. Germline CDR1 is MDHEN and CDR2 is SYDVKM. This CDR3 comprises 14 residues. The CDR3 loop reads CASSGQGSHNEQFF. The CDR3 bases are TGTGCCAGCAGCGGACAGGGAAGCCACAATGAGCAGTTCTTC.

The chain combines TRBV4-2 with TRBJ1-2; 8 bases map to TRBD1. The J segment lost 4 bases and the V segment lost 1 base, leaving 8 bases of the junction unmatched. This CDR3 is 16 amino acids long. CDR1 and CDR2 (germline): LGHNA, YNFKEQ. The CDR3 loop reads CASSQVAGGKTYGYTF. For the CDR3, the DNA is TGTGCCAGCAGCCAAGTCGCAGGGGGCAAGACCTATGGCTACACCTTC.

The V and J genes are TRBV6-4 and TRBJ2-3; no clear D gene. Trimming took 4 bases from V and 3 from J, leaving 8 bases between them. The CDR3 length is 13 residues. Germline lookup yields CDR1 MRHNA and CDR2 SNTAGT. The CDR3 DNA reads TGTGCCAGCAGTGTAAAAGAAACAGATACGCAGTATTTT. Its translation: CASSVKETDTQYF.

The chain links TRBV29-1 to TRBJ2-1; TRBD2 matches at 10 bases. J lost 3 bases, V lost 4 bases, and 9 bases had no gene match. The CDR3 sequence is 16 residues long. Germline V gene data show CDR1 as SQVTM and CDR2 as ANQGSEA. CDR3 protein: CSVGPASGGNYNEQFF. The CDR3 bases are TGCAGCGTTGGGCCGGCTAGCGGGGGTAACTACAATGAGCAGTTCTTC.

This clone has only one observation. This sequence joins TRBV7-8 and TRBJ1-2; no reliable D call. The CDR3 spans 13 residues. V was clipped by 5 bases and J by 5 bases, with 12 bases between them. Germline assignment: CDR1 SGHVS and CDR2 FQNEAQ. CDR3 nucleotides: TGTGCCAGCAGCACCAGTGGCCGATATGGCTACACCTTC. This translates into CASSTSGRYGYTF.

This rearrangement joins TRBV15 to TRBJ1-5; D ambiguous. Germline CDR1 reads LNHNV; CDR2 reads YYDKDF (reference sequence). V shed 0 bases and J shed 4 bases, with 10 bases lying between them. CDR3 length: 15 amino acids. CDR3 in DNA: TGTGCCACCAGCAGAGATTTTCAACGAAATCAGCCCCAGCATTTT. Amino acid sequence: CATSRDFQRNQPQHF.

CDR3 protein: CASSFIMGQGYGYTF. Written as DNA, the CDR3 is TGTGCCAGCAGTTTCATTATGGGACAGGGATATGGCTACACCTTC. The rearrangement uses TRBV6-5 and TRBJ1-2, with TRBD1 identical over 9 bases. J was trimmed by 5 bases and V by 4 bases; bases with no gene match: 8. The CDR3 runs 15 residues. Germline values: CDR1 MNHEY, CDR2 SVGAGI.

This clone was seen only once. The gene calls are TRBV11-2 and TRBJ2-5; the match to TRBD2 covers 10 bases. The germline gives CDR1 SGHAT, CDR2 FQNNGV. Unmatched junction bases numbered 10, after V lost 5 bases and J lost 4 bases. This CDR3 is built from 16 residues. In nucleotides, the CDR3 is TGTGCCAGCAGCCGGACATCTAGCGGGAGAGGAGAGACCCAGTACTTC. Translation gives CASSRTSSGRGETQYF.

The chain is built from TRBV3-1 (or the pseudogene TRBV3-2) and TRBJ2-3; D is perhaps TRBD2 (5 bases). CDR3 length: 16 amino acids. Trimming removed 4 bases from V and 2 bases from J, with 16 bases in between. Germline values: CDR1 LGHDT, CDR2 YNNKEL (reference sequence). The CDR3 DNA follows: TGTGCCAGCAGCCGAAAACTAAGCGGACCCACAGATACGCAGTATTTT. It translates to CASSRKLSGPTDTQYF.

This clone was recorded a few times. The chain carries TRBV7-9 and TRBJ2-3; possibly TRBD1 for D (5 bases). The CDR3 is 15 amino acids. Germline lookup yields CDR1 SEHNR and CDR2 FQNEAQ (reference sequence). Trimming stripped 1 base from V and 2 bases from J, with 10 bases between. In DNA, the CDR3 is TGTGCCAGCAGCTTAGGCTGGACAAACACAGATACGCAGTATTTT. It specifies CASSLGWTNTDTQYF.

In its sample, this clone was seen once. This chain's CDR3 is CASSFLGELAKNIQYF. CDR3 coding DNA: TGTGCCAGCAGCTTCCTGGGGGAGCTAGCCAAAAACATTCAGTACTTC. The chain links TRBV5-6 to TRBJ2-4; either TRBD1 or TRBD2 may supply D (5 bases each). CDR1 is SGHDT, CDR2 YYEEEE, per germline. The germline V and J ends were trimmed by 2 bases and 0 bases, with 12 bases remaining between them. The CDR3 consists of 16 residues.

The chain uses TRBV9 and TRBJ2-7; maybe TRBD2 (6 bases). This CDR3 region has 15 residues. Germline-derived CDR1 and CDR2 are SGDLS and YYNGEE. V lost 0 bases and J lost 2, with 12 bases in between. CDR3 bases: TGTGCCAGCAGCGTAGGCGGGGATCCCACCTACGAGCAGTACTTC. Encoded protein: CASSVGGDPTYEQYF.

The chain couples TRBV6-4 to TRBJ1-1; the match to TRBD1 covers 9 bases. The CDR3 covers 14 residues. V shed 4 bases and J 8 bases; nucleotides not matched to a gene: 8. CDR1 MRHNA and CDR2 SNTAGT come from the germline V gene. The CDR3: CASSVGQGAEEAFF. The CDR3 DNA reads as TGTGCCAGCAGTGTGGGACAGGGCGCGGAGGAAGCTTTCTTT.